The next 24 T cell receptor beta chains were all read from a single sample in a study of blood T cell repertoires in COVID-19. Using immunoSEQ multiplex PCR, the repertoire was profiled, and TCRdb retains in-frame clones only, with some absent. Of about 280,000 clones listed, 75% to 90% are singletons. The sample consisted of peripheral blood. Source of these receptors: a woman in her 30s who had recovered from COVID-19.

DNA for the CDR3: TGTGCCAGCAGCCCGCCCCCGACAGGGGTCCCCTACGAGCAGTACTTC. Translating gives CASSPPPTGVPYEQYF. The gene calls are TRBV9 and TRBJ2-7; TRBD1 agrees at 8 bases. The CDR3 consists of 16 residues. J gave up 2 bases and V 4 bases, and 11 bases lay outside the gene matches. Germline V gene data show CDR1 as SGDLS and CDR2 as YYNGEE.

The chain carries TRBV2 and TRBJ2-2; D remains ambiguous. CDR1 SNHLY and CDR2 FYNNEI come from the germline V gene. CDR3 size: 13 residues. V lost 8 bases and J 1 base, leaving 8 bases between the germline ends. CDR3 in DNA: TGTGCCAGCTCCGACAAGAACACCGGGGAGCTGTTTTTT. It yields the protein CASSDKNTGELFF.

The rearrangement uses TRBV7-3 and TRBJ1-6, with 7 bases fitting TRBD1. This CDR3 has 14 residues. The V and J ends lost 4 bases and 6 bases, in that order; junction bases with no gene match: 3. The germline CDR1 and CDR2 sequences are SGHTA and FQGTGA. CDR3: CASSYRQGNSPLHF. The CDR3 nucleotides are TGTGCCAGCAGCTACCGACAGGGTAATTCACCCCTCCACTTT.

The chain has TRBV5-1 and TRBJ1-3; the match to TRBD1 covers 8 bases. CDR3 length equals 16 residues. Germline CDR1 is SGHRS and CDR2 is YFSETQ. Trimming at V came to 0 bases and at J to 1 base, leaving 3 bases not matched to a gene. The CDR3 DNA sequence: TGCGCCAGCAGCTTGGAGCAGGGGGCATCTGGAAACACCATATATTTT. Translated, it gives CASSLEQGASGNTIYF.

The chain is built from TRBV10-3 and TRBJ1-6; possible D gene TRBD1, 6 bases. The CDR3 length is 13 residues. The V gene lost 2 bases and the J gene lost 8 bases, with 7 bases spanning the gap. Germline-derived CDR1 and CDR2 are ENHRY and SYGVKD. CDR3 sequence reads: CAISETGYSPLHF. CDR3 bases: TGTGCCATCAGTGAGACAGGGTATTCACCCCTCCACTTT.

The rearrangement links TRBV11-3 to TRBJ2-5; D is perhaps TRBD2 (7 bases). The CDR3 extends over 14 amino acids. V lost 3 bases and J 5 bases, leaving 13 bases between the germline ends. Germline lookup yields CDR1 SGHNT and CDR2 YENEEA. The DNA for the CDR3 is TGTGCCAGCAGCTTCGGGGGGCTGGGGGAGACCCAGTACTTC. It codes for CASSFGGLGETQYF.

The rearrangement uses TRBV3-1 (or the pseudogene TRBV3-2) and TRBJ2-1; 9 positions agree with TRBD2. Germline V gene sequence: CDR1 LGHDT, CDR2 YNNKEL (reference sequence). With 1 base clipped from V and 5 bases from J, the junction kept 12 bases outside the gene matches. The CDR3 is made up of 18 amino acids. The CDR3 DNA reads as TGTGCCAGCAGCCAAGGGACGGGCTATGCGGGGGGGGACAATGAGCAGTTCTTC. Translated: CASSQGTGYAGGDNEQFF.

This clone was seen a single time. The chain combines TRBV24-1 with TRBJ1-5; D uncertain. CDR1 and CDR2 (germline): KGHDR, SFDVKD. The germline V and J ends were trimmed by 10 bases and 11 bases, with 17 bases remaining between them. The CDR3 has 12 amino acids. For the CDR3, the DNA is TGTGCCACGGACTCCGACCGCCCAGCCCAGCATTTT. The encoded protein is CATDSDRPAQHF.

This clone appeared a single time. The genes are TRBV24-1 and TRBJ1-1; TRBD1 might be the D (6 bases). Trimming took off 5 bases at V and 6 bases at J, with 12 bases between the two ends. The V gene's germline CDR1 is KGHDR and CDR2 SFDVKD. CDR3 length equals 13 residues. CDR3 nucleotides: TGTGCCACCAGTGGTACTGACAGGTCTGAAGCTTTCTTT. It specifies CATSGTDRSEAFF.

The V and J genes are TRBV6-5 and TRBJ1-4, with D perhaps matching TRBD1 (5 bases). Looked up from germline, CDR1 is MNHEY and CDR2 is SVGAGI. The length of the CDR3 is 15 residues. V dropped 6 bases and J dropped 4 bases, with 15 bases sitting between them. The DNA for the CDR3 is TGTGCCAGCAGCATCCCGACGGGGGGTAATGAAAAACTGTTTTTT. Protein sequence: CASSIPTGGNEKLFF.

The V and J genes are TRBV3-1 (or the pseudogene TRBV3-2) and TRBJ2-7, with 7 bases aligning to TRBD2. The germline CDR1 and CDR2 sequences are LGHDT and YNNKEL (reference sequence). Trimming cost V 4 bases and J 7 bases; bases outside gene matches: 7. This CDR3 comprises 13 residues. For the CDR3, the DNA is TGTGCCAGCAGCCTAGGGGAGGGATATGAGCAGTACTTC. Translating it yields CASSLGEGYEQYF.

As to this clone: The identical CDR3 is also encoded by other nucleotide sequences in the sample. The rearrangement uses TRBV7-2 and TRBJ2-5, with 7 bases matching TRBD2. V was pared by 0 bases and J by 5 bases, with 3 bases of the junction left unmatched. This CDR3 comprises 14 residues. Germline values: CDR1 SGHTA, CDR2 FQGNSA. In DNA form, the CDR3 reads TGTGCCAGCAGCTTAGCGGGAGGGCAGGAGACCCAGTACTTC. Residues: CASSLAGGQETQYF.

The chain couples TRBV4-1 to TRBJ2-7; 8 nucleotides line up with TRBD2. The germline CDR1 and CDR2 sequences are MGHRA and YSYEKL. V gave up 6 bases and J gave up 4 bases; unmatched junction bases: 8. The CDR3 has 14 amino acids. CDR3 amino acids: CASSPGGEGYEQYF. CDR3 bases: TGCGCCAGCAGTCCCGGGGGGGAGGGATACGAGCAGTACTTC.

The chain employs TRBV30 and TRBJ1-4, with TRBD1 matching over 8 bases. CDR3 size: 14 residues. Germline lookup yields CDR1 GTSNPN and CDR2 SVGIG (reference sequence). The trim removed 2 bases at V and 8 bases at J, leaving 7 bases unmatched. Written as DNA, the CDR3 is TGTGCCTGGAGTCGGGACAGGCGAACGGAAAAACTGTTTTTT. Encoded protein: CAWSRDRRTEKLFF.

The count of this clone is one. This chain joins TRBV27 and TRBJ2-5; 10 bases are shared with TRBD2. CDR1 and CDR2 (germline): MNHEY, SMNVEV (reference sequence). V lost 6 bases, J lost 3 bases, and 19 bases stayed unmatched. The CDR3 runs to 19 residues. The CDR3: CASSPGRSGELAGKETQYF. The CDR3 DNA is TGTGCCAGCAGCCCGGGACGTTCAGGGGAACTAGCGGGGAAAGAGACCCAGTACTTC.

This chain links TRBV28 with TRBJ2-7; 10 nucleotides agree with TRBD2. The CDR3 runs 16 residues. Germline CDR1 and CDR2: MDHEN and SYDVKM. J was trimmed by 2 bases and V by 6 bases; bases with no gene match: 10. The CDR3 nucleotides read TGTGCCAGCAGCCCCGGGACTAGCGACGGAGCCTACGAGCAGTACTTC. This codes for CASSPGTSDGAYEQYF.

This clone was detected a few times. The chain recombines TRBV28 with TRBJ1-2; 7 bases fit TRBD1. Germline V gives CDR1 MDHEN, CDR2 SYDVKM. The CDR3 is 17 amino acids. The junction had 23 bases not matched to a gene; V was cut back by 6 bases and J by 10 bases. CDR3 nucleotide sequence: TGTGCCAGCAGAGCCAGGTACACCGGGACAGTAATCTACGACTACACCTTC. Translation: CASRARYTGTVIYDYTF.

The V and J genes are TRBV30 and TRBJ1-5; a weak D match, TRBD1 (5 bases). The CDR3 has 13 residues. Per the germline V gene, CDR1 is GTSNPN and CDR2 is SVGIG (reference sequence). V was pared by 1 base and J by 1 base, with 5 bases between. CDR3 bases: TGTGCCTGGAGTGGACAGAGCAATCAGCCCCAGCATTTT. It yields the protein CAWSGQSNQPQHF.

CDR3 DNA: TGTGCCAGCAGTTTACGGGGGTCTCCCCTCCACTTT. This gives the protein CASSLRGSPLHF. V is TRBV5-6 and J is TRBJ1-6; a possible D gene is TRBD1 (5 bases). Germline-derived CDR1 and CDR2 are SGHDT and YYEEEE. Trimming stripped 5 bases from V and 13 bases from J, with 13 bases between. The length of the CDR3 is 12 residues.

The chain couples TRBV28 to TRBJ2-3; D is uncertain. Germline loops: CDR1 MDHEN, CDR2 SYDVKM. The CDR3 is made up of 11 amino acids. Trimming stripped 3 bases from V and 6 bases from J, with 4 bases between. CDR3 sequence reads: CASSFLDTQYF. CDR3 nucleotide sequence: TGTGCCAGCAGTTTTCTTGATACGCAGTATTTT.

J is TRBJ1-2 and V is TRBV27, with 11 bases identical to TRBD1. Germline CDR1 reads MNHEY; CDR2 reads SMNVEV (reference sequence). J lost 6 bases, V lost 3 bases, and 6 bases had no gene match. The CDR3 spans 15 residues. The CDR3 DNA follows: TGTGCCAGCAGTTTCCTTGGACAGGGGGCGGATGGCTACACCTTC. Its protein product is CASSFLGQGADGYTF.

The J gene is TRBJ2-4, the V gene TRBV5-5; D is ambiguous. The CDR3 consists of 14 residues. V lost 2 bases, J lost 2 bases, and 8 bases lay in between. Germline assignment: CDR1 SGHKS and CDR2 YYEKEE (reference sequence). In DNA form, the CDR3 reads TGTGCCAGCAGCTTTGAGGTCCCCAAAAACATTCAGTACTTC. It is translated as CASSFEVPKNIQYF.

The chain recombines TRBV18 with TRBJ1-1; TRBD1 matches 7 bases. Germline-derived CDR1 and CDR2 are KGHSH and LQKENI. The CDR3 is 13 amino acids. J was trimmed by 7 bases and V by 5 bases; bases with no gene match: 7. CDR3 sequence reads: CASSEKQGIEAFF. DNA of the CDR3: TGTGCCAGCTCAGAAAAACAGGGGATTGAAGCTTTCTTT.

The chain carries TRBV5-1 and TRBJ2-7; no clear D. Trimming removed 4 bases at V and 5 bases at J, with 10 bases between. CDR3 length: 12 residues. The V gene's germline CDR1 is SGHRS and CDR2 YFSETQ. The CDR3 DNA reads TGCGCCAGCAGCCGGGTGCCCAACGAGCAGTACTTC. This gives the protein CASSRVPNEQYF.